This T cell receptor (beta chain) was documented in a study of blood T cells in healthy people across ages. With a J-beta primer mix and a sample-barcoded 5' primer, a second PCR ran roughly 6 to 11 cycles. Tags on each cDNA molecule came from a template-switch adaptor with 12 random nucleotides. MiXCR, run by TCRdb on the 5' RACE reads, gives a single entry per CDR3 protein. The table lists some 1 million distinct CDR3 sequences, more than 35% of them singletons, with over 15% in the top ten. Healthy Russian Caucasian donors spanned ages roughly 6 to 100 years. Drawing of peripheral blood yielded roughly 10 milliliters from each donor. Whenever a sample was processed, at least 6.5 million PBMCs were isolated. The sequencing sample was made of blood. This sequence was found in an older woman in good health.

CDR3 coding DNA: TGTGCCAGCAGGCCCGACGGGGACAATGAGCAGTTCTTC. Protein: CASRPDGDNEQFF. The rearrangement joins TRBV27 to TRBJ2-1, with TRBD2 as a possible D gene (5 bases). The CDR3 has 13 amino acids. From germline, CDR1 is MNHEY and CDR2 SMNVEV (reference sequence). V shed 6 bases and J shed 5 bases, with 11 bases lying between them.